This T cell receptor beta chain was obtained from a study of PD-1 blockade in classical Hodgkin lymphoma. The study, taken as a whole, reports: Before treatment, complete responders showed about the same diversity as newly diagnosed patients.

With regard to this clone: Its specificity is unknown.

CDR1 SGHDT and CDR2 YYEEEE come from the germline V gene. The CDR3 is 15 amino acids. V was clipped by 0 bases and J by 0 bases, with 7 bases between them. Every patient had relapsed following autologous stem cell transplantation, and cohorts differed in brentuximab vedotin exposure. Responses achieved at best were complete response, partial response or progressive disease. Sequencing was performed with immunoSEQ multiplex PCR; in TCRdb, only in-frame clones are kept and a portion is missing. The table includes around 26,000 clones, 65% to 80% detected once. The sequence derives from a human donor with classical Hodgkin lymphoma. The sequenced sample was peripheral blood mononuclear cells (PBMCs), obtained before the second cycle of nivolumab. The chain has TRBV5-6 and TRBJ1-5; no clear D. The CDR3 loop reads CASSLEEYSNQPQHF. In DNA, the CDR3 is TGTGCCAGCAGCTTGGAGGAGTATAGCAATCAGCCCCAGCATTTT.